This T cell receptor (beta chain) comes out of a study of technical replicates of blood from several donors. Some clones are missing from TCRdb's copy, which holds only in-frame ones; the method was immunoSEQ multiplex PCR. The table lists about 75,000 clones, 97% of them singletons. This TCR derives from a human donor in good health. Sequencing input: T cells isolated from PBMCs.

Here the CDR3 DNA reads TGTGCCAGCAGTGAAATTCAGGGGGGAAACATTCAGTACTTC. Residues: CASSEIQGGNIQYF. This chain links TRBV2 with TRBJ2-4; tentative D call: TRBD1 (7 bases). Trimming stripped 2 bases from V and 6 bases from J, with 11 bases between. The CDR3 loop spans 14 amino acids. In germline, CDR1 is SNHLY, CDR2 FYNNEI. The full variable domain, rest sourced from reference TRBV2 and TRBJ2-4, is EPEVTQTPSHQVTQMGQEVILRCVPISNHLYFYWYRQILGQKVEFLVSFYNNEISEKSEIFDDQFSVERPDGSNFTLKIRSTKLEDSAMYFCASSEIQGGNIQYFGAGTRLSVL.